This T cell receptor beta chain stems from a study of T-cell reconstitution after alpha-beta-depleted transplantation in children. Study-level findings and limits: Once a year had passed after transplant, T-cell counts and diversity came mostly from newly produced T cells. In patients about two months after transplant, alpha-beta T cells reportedly arose from several hundred expanded graft clones. Some patients' high day-60 TCRbeta diversity was attributed to recipient cells surviving conditioning.

There are many counts of this clonotype. The antigen remains undetermined. Unique molecular identifiers featured in how the TCRbeta library was prepared. TCRdb used MiXCR to reprocess the PCR reads, holding one entry per CDR3 protein. The profile covers some 300,000 distinct CDR3 sequences, with over 9% appearing a single time and less than 8% taken by the ten largest. The J segment lost 3 bases and the V segment lost 5 bases, leaving 8 bases of the junction unmatched. CDR3 length: 15 residues. Germline loops: CDR1 MNHEY, CDR2 SVGAGI. The chain carries TRBV6-5 and TRBJ2-7; TRBD1 agrees at 9 bases. This material consisted of PBMCs, taken before TCRalphabeta/CD19-depleted stem cell transplant. The receptor's source is a boy under two years old with acute myeloid leukemia, due to receive a stem cell transplant. The CDR3 protein is CASSPRTGERYEQYF. The CDR3 region has the DNA TGTGCCAGCAGTCCCCGGACAGGGGAGCGCTACGAGCAGTACTTC.